The 29 T cell receptor beta chains below were found in one sample sequenced in a study of T cell changes during pregnancy in multiple sclerosis. Clones were sequenced by immunoSEQ multiplex PCR, and TCRdb holds only the in-frame ones, with some missing. The data contain under 70,000 clones, 91% of them singletons. Sample: peripheral blood, taken in the third trimester of pregnancy. The receptors originated from a female donor in good health, enrolled as a control in a pregnancy study.

The J gene is TRBJ2-2, the V gene TRBV4-1; no clear D gene. CDR1 MGHRA and CDR2 YSYEKL come from the germline V gene. This CDR3 is built from 14 residues. Between the trimmed V and J ends, which lost 8 bases and 2 bases, there was a span of 12 bases. CDR3 sequence (DNA): TGCGCCAGCTGTTCGGTGCTCAACACCGGGGAGCTGTTTTTT. This codes for CASCSVLNTGELFF.

This clone was picked up one time. V usage is TRBV2 and J usage is TRBJ2-7; D not resolved. Looked up from germline, CDR1 is SNHLY and CDR2 is FYNNEI. The V gene lost 8 bases and the J gene lost 2 bases, with 10 bases spanning the gap. The CDR3 consists of 12 residues. The DNA for the CDR3 is TGTGCCAGCCGTGGCAGCGCCTACGAGCAGTACTTC. Protein: CASRGSAYEQYF.

This chain connects TRBV5-1 to TRBJ2-1, with 11 bases lining up with TRBD2. The CDR3 loop spans 19 amino acids. With V trimmed by 4 bases and J by 5 bases, 17 bases remained unmatched. The germline CDR1 and CDR2 sequences are SGHRS and YFSETQ. The CDR3 sequence: CASSPQTGTRLAGHNEQFF. In DNA, the CDR3 is TGCGCCAGCAGCCCGCAGACAGGGACGAGACTAGCGGGACACAATGAGCAGTTCTTC.

The chain links TRBV14 to TRBJ2-2, with D uncertain. Trimming stripped 10 bases from V and 1 base from J, with 10 bases between. CDR1 is SGHDN and CDR2 is FVKESK in the germline V gene. This CDR3 spans 13 amino acids. CDR3 sequence reads: CATYRGNTGELFF. Written as DNA, the CDR3 is TGTGCCACCTACCGAGGGAACACCGGGGAGCTGTTTTTT.

The chain links TRBV19 to TRBJ2-7, with 7 bases matching TRBD1. V shed 5 bases, J shed 0 bases, and the junction held 16 bases outside the gene matches. CDR3 length: 18 amino acids. Germline CDR1 reads LNHDA; CDR2 reads SQIVND (reference sequence). The CDR3 sequence: CASSGLILGQASSYEQYF. The CDR3 DNA reads as TGTGCCAGTAGTGGCCTCATTCTCGGACAGGCAAGCTCCTACGAGCAGTACTTC. The complete variable domain, with remaining parts taken from reference TRBV19 and TRBJ2-7, reads DGGITQSPKYLFRKEGQNVTLSCEQNLNHDAMYWYRQDPGQGLRLIYYSQIVNDFQKGDIAEGYSVSREKKESFPLTVTSAQKNPTAFYLCASSGLILGQASSYEQYFGPGTRLTVT.

V and J are TRBV27 and TRBJ2-7, with D possibly being TRBD2 (7 bases). Germline V gene lookup returns CDR1 MNHEY and CDR2 SMNVEV (reference sequence). The CDR3 is made up of 15 amino acids. Trimming left V 0 bases short and J 2 bases short, with 11 bases between. CDR3 amino acids: CASSLSPGGTYEQYF. The CDR3 DNA reads TGTGCCAGCAGTTTATCGCCGGGGGGCACCTACGAGCAGTACTTC.

The rearrangement links TRBV5-5 to TRBJ1-5, with D perhaps matching TRBD1 (5 bases). The CDR3 is 17 residues long. The V gene lost 3 bases and the J gene lost 4 bases, with 20 bases spanning the gap. The germline gives CDR1 SGHKS, CDR2 YYEKEE (reference sequence). The CDR3 DNA reads TGTGCCAGCAGCTGCCCCCCCCTGCAGGGTATGAATCAGCCCCAGCATTTT. Protein sequence: CASSCPPLQGMNQPQHF.

By frequency in the sample, this clone is medium-sized. The V gene is TRBV12-2, the J gene TRBJ2-1; the table's TRBD2 call for D was not verified on the DNA. TRBV12-2 is reported as a pseudogene. This CDR3 has 14 amino acids. The CDR3 sequence is CASRLDRLDGEQFF. CDR3 coding DNA: TGTGCAAGTCGCTTAGATCGACTCGACGGTGAGCAGTTCTTC.

The chain couples TRBV14 to TRBJ1-4, with D maybe TRBD1 (5 bases). The CDR3 runs to 14 residues. Germline V gene data show CDR1 as SGHDN and CDR2 as FVKESK. Trimming took 4 bases from V and 5 from J, leaving 11 bases between them. The CDR3 coding sequence is TGTGCCAGCAGCCCACGGGGGTCAAATGAAAAACTGTTTTTT. Translating it yields CASSPRGSNEKLFF.

The chain recombines TRBV14 with TRBJ2-7; D might be TRBD2 (6 bases). V was shortened by 3 bases and J by 4 bases, with 10 bases between the two germline ends. The CDR3 has 13 residues. The V gene's germline CDR1 is SGHDN and CDR2 FVKESK. CDR3 coding DNA: TGTGCCAGCAGCCATCCAGGGACTTACGAGCAGTACTTC. This codes for CASSHPGTYEQYF.

The rearrangement links TRBV25-1 to TRBJ1-1; D is perhaps TRBD1 (6 bases). Germline-derived CDR1 and CDR2 are MGHDK and SYGVNS. Trimming stripped 4 bases from V and 5 bases from J, with 14 bases between. CDR3 length equals 14 residues. The DNA of the CDR3 is TGTGCCAGCAGTGTGGACAGAGGCTGGACTGAAGCTTTCTTT. Its translation is CASSVDRGWTEAFF.

CDR3 bases: TGTGCCAGCAGCGTTGACCGAGAGGGGGCAAGTTCCTACGAGCAGTACTTC. Translating it yields CASSVDREGASSYEQYF. This rearrangement joins TRBV2 to TRBJ2-7; 7 bases match TRBD1. Per the germline V gene, CDR1 is SNHLY and CDR2 is FYNNEI. The CDR3 spans 17 residues. J lost 1 base, V lost 6 bases, and 15 bases had no gene match.

This sequence joins TRBV7-3 and TRBJ1-2; D gene uncertain. Deletions cut 4 bases from V and 4 bases from J, with 13 bases between. The CDR3 is 14 residues long. Germline V lookup: CDR1 SGHTA, CDR2 FQGTGA. The CDR3 nucleotides read TGTGCCAGCAGCTATAGCGAGGGAGGCTATGGCTACACCTTC. Its translation: CASSYSEGGYGYTF.

The chain has TRBV5-4 and TRBJ2-2; TRBD1 matches 7 bases. The J segment lost 1 base and the V segment lost 3 bases, leaving 6 bases of the junction unmatched. Germline V gene data show CDR1 as SGHNT and CDR2 as YYREEE (reference sequence). The CDR3 runs 16 residues. The CDR3 is CASSSSRDRNTGELFF. The CDR3 DNA follows: TGTGCCAGCAGCTCGTCCCGGGACAGGAACACCGGGGAGCTGTTTTTT.

The chain carries TRBV7-2 and TRBJ1-2; 7 bases match TRBD1. Germline V CDR1 and CDR2: SGHTA, FQGNSA. The V gene end was trimmed by 5 bases and the J gene end by 7 bases; junction bases not matched to a gene: 7. This CDR3 has 13 residues. CDR3 DNA sequence: TGTGCCAGCAGCCTCCCGACAGGGATTGGCTACACCTTC. Translation: CASSLPTGIGYTF.

This chain links TRBV10-2 with TRBJ1-2; a weak D match, TRBD1 (6 bases). The CDR3 sequence is 15 residues long. Germline V gene data show CDR1 as WSHSY and CDR2 as SAAADI. Trimming pared 3 bases from V and 4 bases from J, leaving 15 bases between. The CDR3 nucleotides read TGCGCCAGCAGTGACCTATTGGGACAAACCTATGGCTACACCTTC. It is translated as CASSDLLGQTYGYTF.

The chain has TRBV6-6 and TRBJ1-2; D not certain. In germline, CDR1 is MNHNY, CDR2 SVGAGI (reference sequence). Trimming took off 10 bases at V and 8 bases at J, with 17 bases between the two ends. This CDR3 is 12 amino acids long. The CDR3 sequence: CATTSGDRGYTF. The CDR3 coding sequence is TGTGCCACCACTAGCGGGGATAGGGGCTACACCTTC.

The chain couples TRBV27 to TRBJ2-1, with D hard to call. CDR3 length: 14 amino acids. Germline V gene lookup returns CDR1 MNHEY and CDR2 SMNVEV (reference sequence). Between the trimmed V and J ends, which lost 5 bases and 3 bases, there was a span of 11 bases. The CDR3 protein is CASSAYLNYNEQFF. In nucleotides, the CDR3 is TGTGCCAGCAGTGCCTATTTGAACTACAATGAGCAGTTCTTC.

CDR3 residues: CASRPMSDSEKLFF. CDR3 coding DNA: TGCGCCAGCAGACCCATGAGCGACAGTGAAAAACTGTTTTTT. This rearrangement joins TRBV5-1 to TRBJ1-4, with a tentative D call TRBD1 (5 bases). Germline loops: CDR1 SGHRS, CDR2 YFSETQ. Trimming took off 5 bases at V and 7 bases at J, with 15 bases between the two ends. The CDR3 is 14 amino acids.

This clone was found once. The V call is TRBV10-3, the J call TRBJ1-5; a weak D match, TRBD1 (5 bases). Germline V lookup: CDR1 ENHRY, CDR2 SYGVKD. V lost 4 bases to trimming and J lost 1 base, with 8 bases between them. The CDR3 totals 14 residues. Written as DNA, the CDR3 is TGTGCCATCAGTGTGGGGCAGAGCAATCAGCCCCAGCATTTT. This codes for CAISVGQSNQPQHF.

The chain combines TRBV5-1 with TRBJ1-2, with D possibly matching TRBD1 (6 bases). Germline V gene sequence: CDR1 SGHRS, CDR2 YFSETQ. V lost 7 bases, J lost 2 bases, and 21 bases lay in between. The CDR3 length is 16 residues. The CDR3: CASRTAARTLNYGYTF. The CDR3 nucleotides read TGCGCCAGCCGGACAGCGGCGAGGACCCTAAACTATGGCTACACCTTC.

Only one count was recorded for this clone. The chain uses TRBV30 and TRBJ2-7, with 7 bases identical to TRBD1. CDR3 length: 14 amino acids. The germline CDR1 and CDR2 sequences are GTSNPN and SVGIG (reference sequence). J gave up 6 bases and V 1 base, and 9 bases lay outside the gene matches. This CDR3 is CAWSDQTGSSEQYF. DNA for the CDR3: TGTGCCTGGAGTGACCAGACAGGGTCAAGCGAGCAGTACTTC. The variable domain in full, completed from reference TRBV30 and TRBJ2-7, reads SQTIHQWPATLVQPVGSPLSLECTVEGTSNPNLYWYRQAAGRGLQLLFYSVGIGQISSEVPQNLSASRPQDRQFILSSKKLLLSDSGFYLCAWSDQTGSSEQYFGPGTRLTVT.

This chain links TRBV7-9 with TRBJ2-3, with 9 positions matching TRBD2. The CDR3 is made up of 15 amino acids. V dropped 2 bases and J dropped 5; count of bases not matched to a gene: 5. Per germline, CDR1 SEHNR and CDR2 FQNEAQ (reference sequence). CDR3 in DNA: TGTGCCAGCAGCTTACCCCTAGCGGGGATAGATACGCAGTATTTT. Translating it yields CASSLPLAGIDTQYF.

This clone was observed once. The chain is built from TRBV6-1 and TRBJ2-6, with D hard to call. The CDR3 length is 13 residues. V lost 3 bases, J lost 8 bases, and 8 bases lay in between. Per the germline V gene, CDR1 is MNHNS and CDR2 is SASEGT. CDR3 sequence reads: CASSEFSSNVLTF. DNA for the CDR3: TGTGCCAGCAGTGAGTTCAGTTCCAACGTCCTGACTTTC.

This clone has a handful of counts. V and J are TRBV19 and TRBJ1-5, with D possibly TRBD1 on 5 matching bases. Between the trimmed V and J ends, which lost 3 bases and 1 base, there was a span of 13 bases. The CDR3 covers 16 residues. Germline CDR1 reads LNHDA; CDR2 reads SQIVND (reference sequence). The CDR3 region has the DNA TGTGCCAGTAGTATTATCTCCCCAGGGAGCAATCAGCCCCAGCATTTT. Protein sequence: CASSIISPGSNQPQHF.

V is TRBV11-2 and J is TRBJ2-3, with 10 positions matching TRBD2. The junction had 13 bases not matched to a gene; V was cut back by 3 bases and J by 4 bases. This CDR3 has 18 amino acids. In germline, CDR1 is SGHAT, CDR2 FQNNGV. CDR3 nucleotides: TGTGCCAGCAGCTTTTGGGTCTCTAGCGGGAGTGGGGCAGATACGCAGTATTTT. Encoded protein: CASSFWVSSGSGADTQYF.

In DNA, the CDR3 is TGTGCCAGCAGAGGGAGGAGGCGGGGGGACAATGAGCAGTTCTTC. The encoded protein is CASRGRRRGDNEQFF. The J gene is TRBJ2-1, the V gene TRBV6-5; 8 positions agree with TRBD2. The CDR3 runs 15 residues. CDR1 and CDR2 from the germline V gene are MNHEY and SVGAGI. V shed 6 bases, J shed 5 bases, and the junction held 9 bases outside the gene matches.

The CDR3 is CASRAISTNYGYTF. The DNA for the CDR3 is TGTGCCAGTAGGGCCATTTCCACTAACTATGGCTACACCTTC. V and J are TRBV19 and TRBJ1-2; D is unresolved. From germline, CDR1 is LNHDA and CDR2 SQIVND (reference sequence). V was trimmed by 6 bases and J by 0 bases, leaving 11 bases between them. The CDR3 totals 14 residues.

The V call is TRBV18, the J call TRBJ2-5; 9 bases agree with TRBD1. Losses at the gene ends were 3 bases for V and 5 bases for J; bases not matched to a gene: 7. The V gene's germline CDR1 is KGHSH and CDR2 LQKENI. There are 15 residues in the CDR3. The CDR3 protein is CASSPPTGGRETQYF. The DNA for the CDR3 is TGTGCCAGCTCACCTCCAACAGGGGGCAGGGAGACCCAGTACTTC.